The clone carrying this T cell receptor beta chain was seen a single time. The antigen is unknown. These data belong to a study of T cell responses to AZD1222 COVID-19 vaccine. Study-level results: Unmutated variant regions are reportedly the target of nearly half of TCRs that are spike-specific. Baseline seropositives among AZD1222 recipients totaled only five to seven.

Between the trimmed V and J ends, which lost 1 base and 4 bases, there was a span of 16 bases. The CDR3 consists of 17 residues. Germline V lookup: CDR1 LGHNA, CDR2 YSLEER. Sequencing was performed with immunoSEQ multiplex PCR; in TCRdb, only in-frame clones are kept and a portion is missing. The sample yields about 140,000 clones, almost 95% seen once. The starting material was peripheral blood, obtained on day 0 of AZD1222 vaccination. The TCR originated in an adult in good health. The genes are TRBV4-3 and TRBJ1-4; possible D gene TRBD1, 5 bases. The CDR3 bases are TGCGCCAGCAGCCAAGTGTCCAATGGGGCGAATAATGAAAAACTGTTTTTT. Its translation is CASSQVSNGANNEKLFF.